This note documents a single T cell receptor beta chain sequence. Trimming removed 4 bases from V and 5 bases from J; junction bases left unmatched: 18. The CDR3 contains 20 residues. The germline V gene has CDR1 KGHSH and CDR2 LQKENI. TCRdb's copy holds only in-frame clones and misses some; the assay was immunoSEQ multiplex PCR. The table shows over 90,000 clones, with 92% occurring only once. This sample stems from a study of control samples from healthy donors and cancer patients. The genes are TRBV18 and TRBJ1-6; 9 bases line up with TRBD1. Sample: blood. This sequence originates from a woman aged 18-30 years in good health. In nucleotides, the CDR3 is TGTGCCAGCTCACAAGTCGGGACAGGGCGCTTCTTTCGAGATAATTCACCCCTCCACTTT. Amino acids: CASSQVGTGRFFRDNSPLHF.